This T cell receptor (beta chain) came from a study of blood T cells in healthy people across ages. The V end lost 1 base, the J end lost 4 bases, and 7 bases lay between the germline ends. CDR3 size: 13 residues. In germline, CDR1 is SGHRS, CDR2 YFSETQ. With a J-beta primer mix and a sample-barcoded 5' primer, a second PCR ran about 6 to 11 cycles. TCRdb re-analysed the 5' RACE reads in MiXCR, keeping a single row per CDR3 protein. There are about 1.6 million distinct CDR3 sequences in the sample; roughly a third occur only once, and around 11% lies in the top ten. Sequenced input: blood. This rearrangement joins TRBV5-1 to TRBJ2-3; D is undetermined. The TCR was taken from a woman under 40 in good health. Here the CDR3 reads CASSLNLADTQYF. The CDR3 DNA reads TGCGCCAGCAGCTTGAATCTCGCAGATACGCAGTATTTT.